Detailed here is one TCR beta chain. Antigen unknown. These data belong to a study of blood T cells in healthy people across ages. Looking at the study overall: Every two T cells gave about one barcoded beta molecule via template switching.

Primed by a sample-barcoded 5' primer and a J-beta primer mix, a second PCR proceeded for roughly 7 to 11 cycles. Sequencing yielded, for each sample, at least 3 million paired-end reads carrying CDR3. TCRdb reprocessed the 5' RACE reads with MiXCR, giving one entry per CDR3 protein. Among over a million distinct CDR3 sequences listed, 45% were seen once. Study-level points and caveats: Naive T cell percentage by flow cytometry tracked strongly with beta diversity.

This CDR3 spans 15 amino acids. The germline gives CDR1 MGHRA, CDR2 YSYEKL. With 0 bases clipped from V and 4 bases from J, the junction kept 5 bases outside the gene matches. The J gene is TRBJ1-1, the V gene TRBV4-1; 7 bases map to TRBD1. Sequenced input: blood. The receptor's source is a woman aged 55-75 years in good health. CDR3 in amino acids: CASSQDQGVVTEAFF. CDR3 bases: TGCGCCAGCAGCCAAGATCAGGGGGTGGTCACTGAAGCTTTCTTT.